This entry describes one T cell receptor beta chain. What it recognizes is unknown. The record originates from a study of T cell responses to AZD1222 COVID-19 vaccine. Study findings and constraints: Increases in Spike-specific TCR breadth and depth were seen after two AZD1222 doses.

Sequencing used immunoSEQ multiplex PCR; TCRdb keeps in-frame clones, though not all of them. The top ten hold 1% of the sample, which has about 200,000 clones, approximately 95% seen once. This sequence was found in an adult who received the AZD1222 COVID-19 vaccine. Sequenced material: peripheral blood, taken 28 days after the second AZD1222 dose.

CDR3 residues: CASSLWLAFF. The CDR3 DNA reads as TGTGCCAGCAGTCTTTGGTTAGCTTTCTTT. This chain links TRBV6-5 with TRBJ1-1; D unresolved. V was trimmed by 5 bases and J by 10 bases, leaving 8 bases between them. There are 10 residues in the CDR3. Germline-derived CDR1 and CDR2 are MNHEY and SVGAGI.